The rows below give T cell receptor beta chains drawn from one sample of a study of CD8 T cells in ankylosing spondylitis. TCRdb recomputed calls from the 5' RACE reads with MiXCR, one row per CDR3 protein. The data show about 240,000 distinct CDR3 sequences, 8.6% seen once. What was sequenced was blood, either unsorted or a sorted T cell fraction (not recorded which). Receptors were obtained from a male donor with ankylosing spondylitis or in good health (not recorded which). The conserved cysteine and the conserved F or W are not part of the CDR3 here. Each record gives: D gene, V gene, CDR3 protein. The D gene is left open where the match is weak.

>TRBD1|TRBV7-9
ASTGGSGTEYT
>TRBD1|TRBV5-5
ASSWDRANTGELF
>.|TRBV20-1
SARHLNRHEKLF
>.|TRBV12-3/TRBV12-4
ASSSNAGYGYT
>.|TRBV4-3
ASSQDVRGPYNEQF
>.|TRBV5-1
VSSLAGPVEQF
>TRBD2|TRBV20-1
SATAGGLGEQF
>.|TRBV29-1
SVKVVRGTETQY
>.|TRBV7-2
ASSLKGQLNTEAF
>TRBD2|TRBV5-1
ASSLGTSGEETQY
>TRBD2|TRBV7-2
ASSLAGLGTDTQY
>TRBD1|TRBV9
ASSPVGGTGGNYGYT
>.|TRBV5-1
ASSPTSSSGNTIY
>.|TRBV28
ASSLNSDTEAF
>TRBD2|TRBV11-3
ASSPRTSGTNTDTQY
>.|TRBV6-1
ASSPRSPETQY